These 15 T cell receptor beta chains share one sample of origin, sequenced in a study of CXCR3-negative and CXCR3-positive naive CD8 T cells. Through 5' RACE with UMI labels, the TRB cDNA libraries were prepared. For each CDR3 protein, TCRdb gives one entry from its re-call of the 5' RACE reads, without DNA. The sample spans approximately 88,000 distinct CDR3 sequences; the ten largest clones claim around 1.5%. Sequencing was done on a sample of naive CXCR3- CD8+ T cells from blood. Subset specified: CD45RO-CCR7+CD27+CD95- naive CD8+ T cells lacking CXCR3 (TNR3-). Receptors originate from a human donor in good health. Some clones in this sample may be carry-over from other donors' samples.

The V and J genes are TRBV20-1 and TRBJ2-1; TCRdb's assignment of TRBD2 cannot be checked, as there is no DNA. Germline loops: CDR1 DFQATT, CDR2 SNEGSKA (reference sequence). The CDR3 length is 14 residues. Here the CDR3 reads CSARGLAEYNEQFF.

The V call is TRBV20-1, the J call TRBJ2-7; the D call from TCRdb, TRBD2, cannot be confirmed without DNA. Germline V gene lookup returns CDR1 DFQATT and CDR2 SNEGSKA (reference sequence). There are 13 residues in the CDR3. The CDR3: CSAPTLVGYEQYF.

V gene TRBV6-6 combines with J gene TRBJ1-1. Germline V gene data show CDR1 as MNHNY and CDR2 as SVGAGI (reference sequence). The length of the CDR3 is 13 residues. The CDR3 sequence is CASSYSVGTEAFF.

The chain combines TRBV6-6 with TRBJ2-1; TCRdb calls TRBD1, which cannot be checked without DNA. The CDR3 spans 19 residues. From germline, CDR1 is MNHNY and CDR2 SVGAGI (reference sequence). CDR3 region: CASSYSPSPAGSSYNEQFF.

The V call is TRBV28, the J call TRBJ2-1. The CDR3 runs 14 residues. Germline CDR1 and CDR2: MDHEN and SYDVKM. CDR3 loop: CASSVGLSYNEQFF.

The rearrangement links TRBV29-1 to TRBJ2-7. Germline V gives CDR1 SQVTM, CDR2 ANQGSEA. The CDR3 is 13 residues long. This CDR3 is CSVEADSSYEQYF.

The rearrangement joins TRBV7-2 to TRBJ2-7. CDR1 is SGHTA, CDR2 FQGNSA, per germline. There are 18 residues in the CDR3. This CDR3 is CASSLRDTMEIEDYEQYF.

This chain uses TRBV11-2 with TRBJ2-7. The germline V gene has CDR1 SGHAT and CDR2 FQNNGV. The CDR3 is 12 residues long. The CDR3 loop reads CASSLDRREQYF. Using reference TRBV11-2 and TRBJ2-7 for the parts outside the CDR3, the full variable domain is EAGVAQSPRYKIIEKRQSVAFWCNPISGHATLYWYQQILGQGPKLLIQFQNNGVVDDSQLPKDRFSAERLKGVDSTLKIQPAKLEDSAVYLCASSLDRREQYFGPGTRLTVT.

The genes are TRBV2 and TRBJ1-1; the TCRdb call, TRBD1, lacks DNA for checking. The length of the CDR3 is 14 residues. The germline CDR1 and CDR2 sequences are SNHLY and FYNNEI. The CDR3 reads CASRRDRTNTEAFF.

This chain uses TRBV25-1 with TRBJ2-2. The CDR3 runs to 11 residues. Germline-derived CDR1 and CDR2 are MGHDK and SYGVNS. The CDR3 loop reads CASSTLEELFF.

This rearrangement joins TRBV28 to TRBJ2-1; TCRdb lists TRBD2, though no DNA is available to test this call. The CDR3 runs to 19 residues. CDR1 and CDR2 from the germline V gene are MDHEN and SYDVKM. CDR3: CASSLGPDLATSSYNEQFF.

The CDR3 region is CASSLPFSGGETQYF. The rearrangement uses TRBV7-8 and TRBJ2-5; the D gene TCRdb calls, TRBD1, cannot be checked with no DNA. Germline assignment: CDR1 SGHVS and CDR2 FQNEAQ. The CDR3 contains 15 residues.

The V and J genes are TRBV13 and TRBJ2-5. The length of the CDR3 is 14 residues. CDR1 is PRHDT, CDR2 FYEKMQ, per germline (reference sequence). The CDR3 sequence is CASSLRRAQETQYF.

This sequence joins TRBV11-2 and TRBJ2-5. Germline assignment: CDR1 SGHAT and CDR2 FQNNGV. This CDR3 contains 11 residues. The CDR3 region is CASSLDVTQYF.

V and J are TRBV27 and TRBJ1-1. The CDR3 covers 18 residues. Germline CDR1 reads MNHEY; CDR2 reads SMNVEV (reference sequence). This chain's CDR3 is CASSLYSGTAGINTEAFF.